A single sample gave rise to the 24 T cell receptor beta chains below, sequenced in a study of graft-versus-host responses after intestinal transplantation. The table came from immunoSEQ multiplex PCR; TCRdb's copy has only in-frame clones and leaves some out. The repertoire has approximately 82,000 clones, roughly 91% of them found once; the top ten carry roughly 0.1%. Antigen specificity for these receptors is unknown. The sample here was unstimulated CD4+ T cells sorted from spleen or lymph node cells, taken before intestinal transplant. Every receptor here comes from a human donor who received an intestinal transplant.

This chain links TRBV5-1 with TRBJ2-7, with D tentatively TRBD2 (5 bases). Trimming took off 4 bases at V and 6 bases at J, with 14 bases between the two ends. Per germline, CDR1 SGHRS and CDR2 YFSETQ. This CDR3 contains 13 residues. Written as DNA, the CDR3 is TGCGCCAGCAGCGGAGGCTTTGGGGTCGAGCAGTACTTC. Amino acids: CASSGGFGVEQYF.

The rearrangement uses TRBV6-5 and TRBJ2-7; 7 positions agree with TRBD2. Germline V lookup: CDR1 MNHEY, CDR2 SVGAGI. Trimming cost V 6 bases and J 7 bases; bases outside gene matches: 9. This CDR3 has 13 amino acids. The CDR3 region is CASRAVGRGEQYF. In DNA, the CDR3 is TGTGCCAGCAGGGCCGTTGGGCGGGGGGAGCAGTACTTC.

The genes are TRBV7-9 and TRBJ1-6; D not certain. Germline V gene data show CDR1 as SEHNR and CDR2 as FQNEAQ (reference sequence). V was pared by 0 bases and J by 7 bases, with 7 bases between. This CDR3 spans 14 amino acids. CDR3 region: CASSLAAENSPLHF. The CDR3 DNA follows: TGTGCCAGCAGCTTAGCGGCAGAAAATTCACCCCTCCACTTT.

The chain is built from TRBV5-1 and TRBJ1-3, with D perhaps matching TRBD1 (5 bases). The CDR3 extends over 14 amino acids. Deletions cut 4 bases from V and 2 bases from J, with 10 bases between. Germline V CDR1 and CDR2: SGHRS, YFSETQ. CDR3 bases: TGCGCCAGCAGCGGGGGGGGAGCTGGAAACACCATATATTTT. Protein product: CASSGGGAGNTIYF. The variable domain in full, completed from reference TRBV5-1 and TRBJ1-3, reads KAGVTQTPRYLIKTRGQQVTLSCSPISGHRSVSWYQQTPGQGLQFLFEYFSETQRNKGNFPGRFSGRQFSNSRSEMNVSTLELGDSALYLCASSGGGAGNTIYFGEGSWLTVV.

The chain recombines TRBV9 with TRBJ1-3; D perhaps matches TRBD1 (5 bases). Germline V gene data show CDR1 as SGDLS and CDR2 as YYNGEE. The CDR3 is made up of 15 amino acids. The V end lost 3 bases, the J end lost 3 bases, and 13 bases lay between the germline ends. Here the CDR3 reads CASSAQDRYGNTIYF. CDR3 nucleotides: TGTGCCAGCAGCGCTCAAGACAGATATGGAAACACCATATATTTT.

V gene TRBV7-2 combines with J gene TRBJ1-3; D perhaps matches TRBD1 (5 bases). This CDR3 is 14 amino acids long. V was trimmed by 4 bases and J by 3 bases, leaving 10 bases between them. Germline V gene sequence: CDR1 SGHTA, CDR2 FQGNSA. This CDR3 reads CASSSTGVGNTIYF. CDR3 DNA: TGTGCCAGCAGCTCGACGGGGGTTGGAAACACCATATATTTT.

The chain has TRBV5-6 and TRBJ1-2; D is ambiguous. Trimming pared 4 bases from V and 0 bases from J, leaving 16 bases between. This CDR3 region has 16 residues. Germline CDR1 is SGHDT and CDR2 is YYEEEE. The CDR3 region has the DNA TGTGCCAGCAGCCAGACTCCAGTACCCTCTAACTATGGCTACACCTTC. It is translated as CASSQTPVPSNYGYTF.

V and J are TRBV29-1 and TRBJ2-7; the match to TRBD1 covers 9 bases. This CDR3 comprises 16 residues. Looked up from germline, CDR1 is SQVTM and CDR2 is ANQGSEA. The V gene end was trimmed by 7 bases and the J gene end by 2 bases; junction bases not matched to a gene: 15. The CDR3 spells CSAGAAPDRGTYEQYF. CDR3 DNA sequence: TGCAGCGCTGGGGCCGCCCCGGACAGGGGTACCTACGAGCAGTACTTC.

The chain's CDR3 is CSGIRTGNTEAFF. In nucleotides, the CDR3 is TGCAGCGGGATTAGGACAGGGAACACTGAAGCTTTCTTT. The gene calls are TRBV29-1 and TRBJ1-1, with TRBD1 matching over 7 bases. CDR1 and CDR2 (germline): SQVTM, ANQGSEA. V dropped 7 bases and J dropped 1; count of bases not matched to a gene: 6. The CDR3 covers 13 residues.

J is TRBJ2-1 and V is TRBV5-1; maybe TRBD2 (7 bases). V was shortened by 1 base and J by 7 bases, with 18 bases between the two germline ends. The CDR3 spans 16 residues. Germline CDR1 and CDR2: SGHRS and YFSETQ. The CDR3 DNA sequence: TGCGCCAGCAGCTTGAGGCTCGGGGGGCCGACGAATGAGCAGTTCTTC. Amino acids: CASSLRLGGPTNEQFF.

V and J are TRBV7-2 and TRBJ2-1; 10 bases map to TRBD2. The CDR3 is 16 amino acids. The germline gives CDR1 SGHTA, CDR2 FQGNSA. V lost 2 bases and J lost 3; bases outside the gene matches: 4. CDR3 loop: CASSLRPSGGYNEQFF. Here the CDR3 DNA reads TGTGCCAGCAGCTTAAGGCCTAGCGGGGGCTACAATGAGCAGTTCTTC.

The V and J genes are TRBV18 and TRBJ2-5, with 14 bases identical to TRBD2. CDR1 and CDR2 (germline): KGHSH, LQKENI. V was clipped by 2 bases and J by 2 bases; unmatched bases: 7. The CDR3 is made up of 18 amino acids. CDR3 loop: CASSPSSGTSGGQETQYF. In DNA form, the CDR3 reads TGTGCCAGCTCACCAAGTTCGGGGACTAGCGGGGGACAAGAGACCCAGTACTTC.

The DNA of the CDR3 is TGTGCCAGCAGCCCAGGGGGCACTGGGGCCAACGTCCTGACTTTC. Protein sequence: CASSPGGTGANVLTF. The chain carries TRBV6-6 and TRBJ2-6; TRBD1 aligns across 8 bases. Germline CDR1 MNHNY, CDR2 SVGAGI (reference sequence). The CDR3 runs to 15 residues. The junction had 3 bases not matched to a gene; V was cut back by 6 bases and J by 2 bases.

The chain has TRBV10-1 and TRBJ1-4; TRBD1 aligns across 7 bases. The CDR3 has 16 amino acids. Germline V gene data show CDR1 as WNHNN and CDR2 as SYGVQD (reference sequence). The ends lost 0 bases at V and 6 bases at J; junction bases unmatched: 7. CDR3 in DNA: TGCGCCAGCAGTGAGTCGTGTGACAGGGCGTATGAAAAACTGTTTTTT. It yields the protein CASSESCDRAYEKLFF.

V gene TRBV9 combines with J gene TRBJ2-1; 12 bases agree with TRBD2. This CDR3 is built from 19 residues. V lost 1 base, J lost 4 bases, and 12 bases stayed unmatched. Germline V gives CDR1 SGDLS, CDR2 YYNGEE. The CDR3 protein is CASSVNELAGGQGYNEQFF. For the CDR3, the DNA is TGTGCCAGCAGCGTAAACGAGCTAGCGGGGGGGCAGGGATACAATGAGCAGTTCTTC.

The chain has TRBV27 and TRBJ1-6; weak D call: TRBD1 (6 bases). Germline V gene sequence: CDR1 MNHEY, CDR2 SMNVEV (reference sequence). Trimming cost V 3 bases and J 7 bases, with 13 bases left between them. There are 15 residues in the CDR3. CDR3 in amino acids: CASSLKQGNNSPLHF. The CDR3 nucleotides read TGTGCCAGCAGTTTGAAACAGGGAAACAATTCACCCCTCCACTTT.

The sample holds a few counts of this clone. The V and J genes are TRBV2 and TRBJ1-4; the D gene is possibly TRBD1 (5 bases). Deletions cut 4 bases from V and 4 bases from J, with 13 bases between. The CDR3 consists of 15 residues. The germline gives CDR1 SNHLY, CDR2 FYNNEI. The CDR3 spells CASSVTTAGNEKLFF. The CDR3 DNA reads TGTGCCAGCAGTGTAACGACAGCGGGTAATGAAAAACTGTTTTTT. The variable domain in full, completed from reference TRBV2 and TRBJ1-4, reads EPEVTQTPSHQVTQMGQEVILRCVPISNHLYFYWYRQILGQKVEFLVSFYNNEISEKSEIFDDQFSVERPDGSNFTLKIRSTKLEDSAMYFCASSVTTAGNEKLFFGSGTQLSVL.

This rearrangement joins TRBV7-9 to TRBJ1-1; TRBD1 matches at 8 bases. The CDR3 consists of 14 residues. Germline V gives CDR1 SEHNR, CDR2 FQNEAQ (reference sequence). The V and J ends lost 3 bases and 3 bases, in that order; junction bases with no gene match: 3. Here the CDR3 DNA reads TGTGCCAGCAGCTTCGTACAGGGGGACACTGAAGCTTTCTTT. This encodes CASSFVQGDTEAFF.

This clone was seen just once. The J gene is TRBJ2-5, the V gene TRBV4-1; 12 nucleotides line up with TRBD1. The ends lost 1 base at V and 5 bases at J; junction bases unmatched: 20. CDR1 and CDR2 from the germline V gene are MGHRA and YSYEKL. This CDR3 comprises 21 residues. This CDR3 is CASSQVGGQGALSGGQETQYF. For the CDR3, the DNA is TGCGCCAGCAGCCAAGTTGGGGGACAGGGGGCGTTATCGGGGGGGCAGGAGACCCAGTACTTC.

The rearrangement joins TRBV19 to TRBJ1-3; D not certain. The CDR3 covers 15 residues. With 6 bases removed from V and 0 bases from J, the gap between germline ends came to 12 bases. Germline V lookup: CDR1 LNHDA, CDR2 SQIVND (reference sequence). CDR3 coding DNA: TGTGCCAGTAGGCTTTCTCCGAGCTCTGGAAACACCATATATTTT. It translates to CASRLSPSSGNTIYF. The variable domain in full, with the rest retrieved from reference TRBV19 and TRBJ1-3, is DGGITQSPKYLFRKEGQNVTLSCEQNLNHDAMYWYRQDPGQGLRLIYYSQIVNDFQKGDIAEGYSVSREKKESFPLTVTSAQKNPTAFYLCASRLSPSSGNTIYFGEGSWLTVV.

The chain employs TRBV15 and TRBJ2-5, with 15 bases identical to TRBD2. The CDR3 loop spans 18 amino acids. Unmatched junction bases numbered 8, after V lost 3 bases and J lost 3 bases. Germline CDR1 reads LNHNV; CDR2 reads YYDKDF (reference sequence). This CDR3 is CATSRGLAGGSREETQYF. The CDR3 DNA follows: TGTGCCACCAGCAGGGGACTAGCGGGGGGATCTCGGGAAGAGACCCAGTACTTC.

This rearrangement joins TRBV18 to TRBJ2-3; 9 positions match TRBD1. The CDR3 length is 16 residues. With V trimmed by 3 bases and J by 3 bases, 7 bases remained unmatched. The germline V gene has CDR1 KGHSH and CDR2 LQKENI. In nucleotides, the CDR3 is TGTGCCAGCTCACCGTACTGGGACAGGGTAACAGATACGCAGTATTTT. This translates into CASSPYWDRVTDTQYF.

The CDR3 loop reads CASSVPGQGALARDYGYTF. The DNA for the CDR3 is TGTGCCAGCAGCGTCCCGGGACAGGGGGCCCTGGCCCGTGATTATGGCTACACCTTC. The V and J genes are TRBV6-4 and TRBJ1-2, with 12 bases that match TRBD1. After removal of 6 bases from V and 5 bases from J, the junction contained 19 bases not matched to a gene. The CDR3 loop spans 19 amino acids. Germline CDR1 and CDR2: MRHNA and SNTAGT.

J is TRBJ1-3 and V is TRBV6-6; maybe TRBD1 (6 bases). Between the trimmed V and J ends, which lost 2 bases and 2 bases, there was a span of 7 bases. Germline CDR1 reads MNHNY; CDR2 reads SVGAGI (reference sequence). This CDR3 contains 14 residues. The CDR3 nucleotides are TGTGCCAGCAGTTACGGACAGACTGGAAACACCATATATTTT. As protein: CASSYGQTGNTIYF.